This TCR beta chain comes out of a study of blood T cells in healthy people across ages. In terms of origin and age, donors were healthy Caucasian individuals from Russia aged about 6 to 100. It was 8 to 10 milliliters of peripheral blood that were drawn from each donor. Isolation recovered at least 6.5 million PBMCs from every sample. The authors ran a second PCR of roughly 6 to 12 cycles using a sample-barcoded 5' primer and a J-beta primer mix. From the 5' RACE reads, TCRdb called clonotypes with MiXCR, one entry per CDR3 protein. The table lists 800,000 to 950,000 distinct CDR3 sequences, about 37% of them singletons. This clonotype was recorded at least ten times. The germline CDR1 and CDR2 sequences are SGHDT and YYEEEE. Trimming stripped 0 bases from V and 5 bases from J, with 17 bases between. The CDR3 is 16 amino acids.

The V gene is TRBV5-6, the J gene TRBJ2-5; D remains ambiguous. The sample comprised blood. This TCR came from a young man in good health. CDR3 protein: CASSLEPDLIWETQYF. CDR3 in DNA: TGTGCCAGCAGCTTGGAGCCTGATCTCATCTGGGAGACCCAGTACTTC.